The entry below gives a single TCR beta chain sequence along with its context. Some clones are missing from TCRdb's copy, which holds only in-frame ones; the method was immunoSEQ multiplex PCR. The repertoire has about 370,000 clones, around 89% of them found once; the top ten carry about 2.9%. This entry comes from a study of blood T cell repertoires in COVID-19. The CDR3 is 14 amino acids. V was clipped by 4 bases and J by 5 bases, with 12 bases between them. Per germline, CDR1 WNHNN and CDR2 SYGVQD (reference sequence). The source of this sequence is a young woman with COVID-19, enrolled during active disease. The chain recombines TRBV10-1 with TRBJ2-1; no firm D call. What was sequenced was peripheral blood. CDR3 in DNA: TGCGCCAGCAGTGCTGACTTACTTAACAATGAGCAGTTCTTC. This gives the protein CASSADLLNNEQFF.